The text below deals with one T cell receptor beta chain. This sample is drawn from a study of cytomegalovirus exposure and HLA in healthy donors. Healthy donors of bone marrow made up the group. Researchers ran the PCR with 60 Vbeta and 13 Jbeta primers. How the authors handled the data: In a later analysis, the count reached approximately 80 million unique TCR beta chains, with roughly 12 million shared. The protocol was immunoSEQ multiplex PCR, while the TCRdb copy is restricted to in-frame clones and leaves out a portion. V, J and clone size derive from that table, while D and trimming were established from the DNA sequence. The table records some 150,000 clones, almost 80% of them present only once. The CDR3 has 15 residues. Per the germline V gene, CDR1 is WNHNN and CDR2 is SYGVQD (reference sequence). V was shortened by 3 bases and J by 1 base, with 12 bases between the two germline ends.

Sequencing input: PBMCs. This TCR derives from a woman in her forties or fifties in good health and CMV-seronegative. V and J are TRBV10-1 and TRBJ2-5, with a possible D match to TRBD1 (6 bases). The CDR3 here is CASSDLRGVQETQYF. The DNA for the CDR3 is TGCGCCAGCAGTGATCTCAGGGGTGTCCAAGAGACCCAGTACTTC.